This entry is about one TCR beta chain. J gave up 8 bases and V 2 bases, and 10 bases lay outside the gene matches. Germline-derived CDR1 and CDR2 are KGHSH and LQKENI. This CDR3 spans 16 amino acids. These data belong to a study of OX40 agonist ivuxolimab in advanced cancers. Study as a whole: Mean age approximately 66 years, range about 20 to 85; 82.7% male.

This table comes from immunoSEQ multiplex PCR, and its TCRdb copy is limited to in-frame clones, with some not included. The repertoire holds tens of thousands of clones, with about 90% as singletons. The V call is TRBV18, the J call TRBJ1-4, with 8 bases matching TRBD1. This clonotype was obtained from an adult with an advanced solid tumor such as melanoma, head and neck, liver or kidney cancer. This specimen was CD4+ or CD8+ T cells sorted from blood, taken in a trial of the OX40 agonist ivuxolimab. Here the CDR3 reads CASSPMTGVRYEKLFF. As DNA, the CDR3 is TGTGCCAGCTCACCAATGACAGGGGTGCGCTACGAAAAACTGTTTTTT.